This T cell receptor beta chain derives from a study of T cell responses to AZD1222 COVID-19 vaccine. There are 18 residues in the CDR3. Germline V CDR1 and CDR2: MNHEY, SMNVEV (reference sequence). V dropped 3 bases and J dropped 5; count of bases not matched to a gene: 11. Measured with immunoSEQ multiplex PCR; TCRdb has only the in-frame clones, and not every one. Altogether 120,000 to 150,000 clones are present, around 90% being singletons, with the ten largest covering about 5%. The sample consisted of peripheral blood, taken 28 days after the second dose of the MenACWY control vaccine. This sequence originates from an adult who received the MenACWY meningococcal vaccine as a control. The chain employs TRBV27 and TRBJ2-5, with 14 bases lining up with TRBD2. The CDR3 bases are TGTGCCAGCAGTTTTTTGTCCGGGACTAGCGGGAGTCACGAGACCCAGTACTTC. Amino acids: CASSFLSGTSGSHETQYF.